This T cell receptor (beta chain) is from a study of cytomegalovirus exposure and HLA in healthy donors. This clone was detected only a few times. Its antigen remains unidentified. The primer mix had 60 Vbeta and 13 Jbeta primers. TCRdb's copy holds only in-frame clones and misses some; the assay was immunoSEQ multiplex PCR. This sample has 150,000 to 200,000 clones; roughly four fifths occur once, and the top ten carry around 3%. Germline values: CDR1 MNHEY, CDR2 SMNVEV (reference sequence). The CDR3 has 15 residues. Deletions cut 5 bases from V and 0 bases from J, with 11 bases between. Study results and caveats: Overall, 164 TCR beta chains were annotated as cytomegalovirus-associated.

The clonotype originates from a woman between 50 and 59 years old in good health and CMV-seropositive. V usage is TRBV27 and J usage is TRBJ2-4, with D possibly being TRBD1 (6 bases). What was sequenced was PBMCs. The CDR3 here is CASSKGHKAKNIQYF. The CDR3, as DNA: TGTGCCAGCAGTAAGGGACATAAAGCCAAAAACATTCAGTACTTC.